This entry lists 15 T cell receptor beta chains sequenced from one sample in a study of radiotherapy plus CTLA-4 blockade in lung cancer. Method: immunoSEQ multiplex PCR; TCRdb's copy keeps in-frame clones and lacks some. The sample records roughly 93,000 clones, roughly four fifths being singletons. The specimen comprised peripheral blood, sampled from a patient treated with radiotherapy plus ipilimumab. The source is a human donor with non-small cell lung cancer who had a partial response to radiotherapy plus ipilimumab.

The chain is built from TRBV19 and TRBJ1-1; D possibly corresponds to TRBD1 (6 bases). This CDR3 comprises 13 residues. From germline, CDR1 is LNHDA and CDR2 SQIVND (reference sequence). The ends were cut back, 3 bases at V and 4 bases at J, with 9 bases in the middle. The CDR3 loop reads CASSMGGATEAFF. As DNA, the CDR3 is TGTGCCAGTAGTATGGGGGGGGCCACTGAAGCTTTCTTT.

The rearrangement links TRBV7-9 to TRBJ2-1; TRBD2 agrees at 10 bases. With 5 bases clipped from V and 8 bases from J, the junction kept 9 bases outside the gene matches. The CDR3 has 15 residues. Germline V gives CDR1 SEHNR, CDR2 FQNEAQ (reference sequence). For the CDR3, the DNA is TGTGCCAGCAGCCAAAAGCGGGAGGGCCAGGATGAGCAGTTCTTC. Its protein product is CASSQKREGQDEQFF.

The genes are TRBV6-5 and TRBJ1-2; 7 bases line up with TRBD1. Germline CDR1 MNHEY, CDR2 SVGAGI. The CDR3 loop spans 16 amino acids. V lost 0 bases to trimming and J lost 2 bases; unmatched junction nucleotides: 6. CDR3 sequence: CASSYSFATGNYGYTF. The CDR3 DNA reads as TGTGCCAGCAGTTACTCTTTCGCGACAGGGAACTATGGCTACACCTTC.

This chain joins TRBV11-2 and TRBJ1-5; possible D gene TRBD1, 5 bases. CDR1 and CDR2 from the germline V gene are SGHAT and FQNNGV. The CDR3 sequence is 15 residues long. V was pared by 5 bases and J by 0 bases, with 11 bases between. CDR3: CASSGGLNSNQPQHF. The CDR3 bases are TGTGCCAGCAGCGGGGGACTAAATAGCAATCAGCCCCAGCATTTT.

The J gene is TRBJ2-7, the V gene TRBV28, with D perhaps matching TRBD2 (6 bases). The germline V gene has CDR1 MDHEN and CDR2 SYDVKM. This CDR3 has 13 amino acids. V lost 7 bases and J lost 5, with 15 bases in between. CDR3 DNA sequence: TGTGCCAGCAACGAAAGCTCGGGGGACGAGCAGTACTTC. Its translation: CASNESSGDEQYF. Full variable domain (rest looked up from reference TRBV28 and TRBJ2-7): DVKVTQSSRYLVKRTGEKVFLECVQDMDHENMFWYRQDPGLGLRLIYFSYDVKMKEKGDIPEGYSVSREKKERFSLILESASTNQTSMYLCASNESSGDEQYFGPGTRLTVT.

This chain uses TRBV10-3 with TRBJ2-1; TRBD2 matches 7 bases. J was trimmed by 8 bases and V by 3 bases; bases with no gene match: 7. Germline values: CDR1 ENHRY, CDR2 SYGVKD. The CDR3 spans 14 residues. CDR3 amino acids: CAISERGLNDEQFF. CDR3 in DNA: TGTGCCATCAGTGAAAGGGGACTAAACGATGAGCAGTTCTTC.

The V gene is TRBV28, the J gene TRBJ2-2, with D possibly TRBD2 on 5 matching bases. CDR1 and CDR2 (germline): MDHEN, SYDVKM. The CDR3 runs to 12 residues. Trimming removed 3 bases from V and 6 bases from J, with 5 bases in between. The CDR3 DNA sequence: TGTGCCAGCAGTTTTAGCGCCGGGGAGCTGTTTTTT. As protein: CASSFSAGELFF.

V and J are TRBV12-2 and TRBJ2-3; no DNA check was done on the table's D call, TRBD2. TRBV12-2 represents a pseudogene. There are 17 residues in the CDR3. The CDR3 bases are TGTGCAAGTCGCTTAGTTACCACCGGAGCTAGCACAGATACGCAGTATTTT. This gives the protein CASRLVTTGASTDTQYF.

The rearrangement joins TRBV6-6 to TRBJ2-2; 7 bases agree with TRBD1. Looked up from germline, CDR1 is MNHNY and CDR2 is SVGAGI (reference sequence). The V gene end was trimmed by 8 bases and the J gene end by 4 bases; junction bases not matched to a gene: 1. The CDR3 is 12 residues long. CDR3 sequence (DNA): TGTGCCAGCCGGGACAGCACCGGGGAGCTGTTTTTT. Translated: CASRDSTGELFF.

CDR3 nucleotides: TGTGCCAGCGGCCTTACCTACGAGCAGTACTTC. This sequence encodes CASGLTYEQYF. This chain joins TRBV28 and TRBJ2-7; D not certain. V lost 8 bases, J lost 2 bases, and 7 bases lay in between. The CDR3 has 11 amino acids. Germline V gives CDR1 MDHEN, CDR2 SYDVKM.

A remark on this clone: The junction and the germline gene differ at one end; a read error may be behind it. This chain joins TRBV28 and TRBJ2-7; 8 nucleotides match TRBD1. This CDR3 has 12 residues. Germline V lookup: CDR1 MDHEN, CDR2 SYDVKM. CDR3 in DNA: TGTGCCAGCAGCATTGGACAGGGTAAATGCTTCTTC. Translating it yields CASSIGQGKCFF.

V is TRBV2 and J is TRBJ2-7; 8 bases line up with TRBD1. The CDR3 is made up of 13 amino acids. Germline CDR1 reads SNHLY; CDR2 reads FYNNEI. Trimming cost V 3 bases and J 5 bases; bases outside gene matches: 3. The CDR3 spells CASSETGAHEQYF. Written as DNA, the CDR3 is TGTGCCAGCAGTGAGACAGGGGCCCACGAGCAGTACTTC.

This chain uses TRBV7-3 with TRBJ1-6; D possibly corresponds to TRBD1 (6 bases). V was shortened by 1 base and J by 10 bases, with 14 bases between the two germline ends. The germline V gene encodes CDR1 SGHTA and CDR2 FQGTGA. This CDR3 has 15 residues. In DNA, the CDR3 is TGTGCCAGCAGCTTAAAACCAGGGGTAGGGTCACCCCTCCACTTT. This sequence encodes CASSLKPGVGSPLHF.

This chain links TRBV4-1 with TRBJ1-5, with D maybe TRBD1 (5 bases). V gave up 2 bases and J gave up 3 bases, with 11 bases separating them. This CDR3 has 15 amino acids. CDR1 and CDR2 (germline): MGHRA, YSYEKL. The CDR3, as DNA: TGCGCCAGCAGCCAAAGACAGCAGATCAATCAGCCCCAGCATTTT. It translates to CASSQRQQINQPQHF.

The chain has TRBV5-6 and TRBJ2-7, with TRBD2 identical over 7 bases. Germline V lookup: CDR1 SGHDT, CDR2 YYEEEE. Unmatched junction bases numbered 8, after V lost 1 base and J lost 4 bases. The CDR3 has 15 amino acids. CDR3 nucleotides: TGTGCCAGCAGCTTGAACCCCGGGGGGTCGTACGAGCAGTACTTC. Amino acid sequence: CASSLNPGGSYEQYF. Full variable domain (rest looked up from reference TRBV5-6 and TRBJ2-7): DAGVTQSPTHLIKTRGQQVTLRCSPKSGHDTVSWYQQALGQGPQFIFQYYEEEERQRGNFPDRFSGHQFPNYSSELNVNALLLGDSALYLCASSLNPGGSYEQYFGPGTRLTVT.